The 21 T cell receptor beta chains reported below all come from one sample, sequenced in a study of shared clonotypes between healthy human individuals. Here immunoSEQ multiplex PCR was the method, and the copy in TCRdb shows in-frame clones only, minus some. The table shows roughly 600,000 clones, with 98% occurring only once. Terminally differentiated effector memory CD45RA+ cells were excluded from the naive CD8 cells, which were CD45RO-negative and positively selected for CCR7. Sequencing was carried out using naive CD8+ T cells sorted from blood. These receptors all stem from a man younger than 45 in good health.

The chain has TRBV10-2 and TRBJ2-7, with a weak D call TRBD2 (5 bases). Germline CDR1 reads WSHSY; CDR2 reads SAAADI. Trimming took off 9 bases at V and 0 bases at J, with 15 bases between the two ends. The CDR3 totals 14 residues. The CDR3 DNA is TGCGCCAGTCGTGATCTCGCGGGCTCCTACGAGCAGTACTTC. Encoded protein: CASRDLAGSYEQYF.

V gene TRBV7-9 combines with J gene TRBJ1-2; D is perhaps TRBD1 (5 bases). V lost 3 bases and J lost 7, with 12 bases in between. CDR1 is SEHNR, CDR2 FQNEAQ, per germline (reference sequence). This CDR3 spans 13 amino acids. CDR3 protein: CASSLDLTGGYTF. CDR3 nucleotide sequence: TGTGCCAGCAGCTTGGACCTAACAGGTGGCTACACCTTC.

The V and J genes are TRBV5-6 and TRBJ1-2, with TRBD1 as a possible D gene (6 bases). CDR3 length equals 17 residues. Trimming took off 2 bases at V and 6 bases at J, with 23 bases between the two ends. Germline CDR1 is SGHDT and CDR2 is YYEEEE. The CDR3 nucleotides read TGTGCCAGCAGCTTTCTCCCTTTAGGGCAGGGGAGGAATGGCTACACCTTC. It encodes CASSFLPLGQGRNGYTF. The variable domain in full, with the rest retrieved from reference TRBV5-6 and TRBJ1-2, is DAGVTQSPTHLIKTRGQQVTLRCSPKSGHDTVSWYQQALGQGPQFIFQYYEEEERQRGNFPDRFSGHQFPNYSSELNVNALLLGDSALYLCASSFLPLGQGRNGYTFGSGTRLTVV.

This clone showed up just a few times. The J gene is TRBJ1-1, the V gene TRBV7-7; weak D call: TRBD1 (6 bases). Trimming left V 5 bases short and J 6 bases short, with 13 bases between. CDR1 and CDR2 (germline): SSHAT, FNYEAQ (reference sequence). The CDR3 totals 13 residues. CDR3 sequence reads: CASSQGQGAEAFF. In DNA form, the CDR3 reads TGTGCCAGCAGCCAGGGGCAGGGAGCTGAAGCTTTCTTT.

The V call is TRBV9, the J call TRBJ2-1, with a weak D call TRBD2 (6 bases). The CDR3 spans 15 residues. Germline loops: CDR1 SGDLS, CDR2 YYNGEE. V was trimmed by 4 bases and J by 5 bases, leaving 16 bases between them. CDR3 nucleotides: TGTGCCAGCAGCACCCGGAGGGCCCAGGACAATGAGCAGTTCTTC. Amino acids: CASSTRRAQDNEQFF.

CDR3 bases: TGTGCCAGCAGCTCCGACACTAGCGGGAGCGGTGAAGGCTCCTACAATGAGCAGTTCTTC. Protein sequence: CASSSDTSGSGEGSYNEQFF. This chain joins TRBV5-4 and TRBJ2-1; 11 bases align to TRBD2. Trimming took 3 bases from V and 0 from J; bases not matched to a gene: 14. The CDR3 has 20 amino acids. Germline V lookup: CDR1 SGHNT, CDR2 YYREEE (reference sequence).

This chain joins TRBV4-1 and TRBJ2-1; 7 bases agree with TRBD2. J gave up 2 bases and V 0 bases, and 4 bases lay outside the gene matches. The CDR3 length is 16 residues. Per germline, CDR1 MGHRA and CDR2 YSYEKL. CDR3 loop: CASSQDTAGAYNEQFF. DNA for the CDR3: TGCGCCAGCAGCCAAGATACCGCGGGAGCCTACAATGAGCAGTTCTTC.

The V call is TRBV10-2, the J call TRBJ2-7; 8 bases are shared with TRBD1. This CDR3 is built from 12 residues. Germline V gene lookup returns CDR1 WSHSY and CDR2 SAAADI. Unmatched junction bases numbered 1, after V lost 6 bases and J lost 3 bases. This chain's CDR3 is CASRGTGYEQYF. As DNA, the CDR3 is TGCGCCAGCAGGGGGACAGGCTACGAGCAGTACTTC.

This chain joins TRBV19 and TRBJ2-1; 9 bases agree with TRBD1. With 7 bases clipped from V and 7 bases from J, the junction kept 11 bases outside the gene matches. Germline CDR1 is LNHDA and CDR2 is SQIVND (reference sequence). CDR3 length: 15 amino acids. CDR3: CASTPGTGGWNEQFF. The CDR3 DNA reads TGTGCCAGTACCCCCGGAACAGGGGGCTGGAATGAGCAGTTCTTC.

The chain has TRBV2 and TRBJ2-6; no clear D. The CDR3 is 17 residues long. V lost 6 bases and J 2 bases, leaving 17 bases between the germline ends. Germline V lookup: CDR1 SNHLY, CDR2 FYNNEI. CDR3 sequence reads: CASSDEHGVPGANVLTF. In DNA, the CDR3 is TGTGCCAGCAGCGACGAACATGGGGTCCCTGGGGCCAACGTCCTGACTTTC.

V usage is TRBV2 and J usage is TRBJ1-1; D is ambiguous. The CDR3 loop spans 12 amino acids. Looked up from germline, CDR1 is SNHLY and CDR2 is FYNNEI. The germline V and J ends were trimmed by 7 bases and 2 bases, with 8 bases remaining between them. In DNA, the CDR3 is TGTGCCAGCAATGCAGTAAACACTGAAGCTTTCTTT. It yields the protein CASNAVNTEAFF.

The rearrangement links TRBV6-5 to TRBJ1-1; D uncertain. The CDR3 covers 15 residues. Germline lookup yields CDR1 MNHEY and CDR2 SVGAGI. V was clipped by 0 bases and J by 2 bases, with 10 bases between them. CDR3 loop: CASSYSRESNTEAFF. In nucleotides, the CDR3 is TGTGCCAGCAGTTACTCGAGGGAGAGCAACACTGAAGCTTTCTTT.

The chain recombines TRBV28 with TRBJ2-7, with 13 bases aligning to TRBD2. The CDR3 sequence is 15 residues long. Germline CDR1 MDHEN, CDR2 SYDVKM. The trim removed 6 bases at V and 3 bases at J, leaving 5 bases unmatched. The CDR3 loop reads CASRTRTSGSYEQYF. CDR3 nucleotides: TGTGCCAGCAGGACTAGGACTAGCGGGAGCTACGAGCAGTACTTC.

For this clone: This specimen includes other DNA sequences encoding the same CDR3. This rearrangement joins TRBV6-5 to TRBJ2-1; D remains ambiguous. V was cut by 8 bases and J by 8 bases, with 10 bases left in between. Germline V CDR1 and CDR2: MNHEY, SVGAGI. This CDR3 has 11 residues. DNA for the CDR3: TGTGCCAGCTCCCTATTGGATGAGCAGTTCTTC. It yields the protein CASSLLDEQFF.

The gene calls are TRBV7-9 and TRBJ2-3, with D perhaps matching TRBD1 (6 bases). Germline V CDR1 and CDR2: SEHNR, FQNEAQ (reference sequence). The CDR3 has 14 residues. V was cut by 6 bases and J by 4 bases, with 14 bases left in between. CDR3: CASSSNRQADTQYF. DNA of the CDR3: TGTGCCAGCAGTTCCAACCGACAGGCAGATACGCAGTATTTT.

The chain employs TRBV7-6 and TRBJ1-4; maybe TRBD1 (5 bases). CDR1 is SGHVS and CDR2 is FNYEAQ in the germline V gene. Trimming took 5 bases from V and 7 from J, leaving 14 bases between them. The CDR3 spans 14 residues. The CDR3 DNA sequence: TGTGCCAGCAGCCTGGGACGCGTTGGTGAAAAACTGTTTTTT. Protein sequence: CASSLGRVGEKLFF. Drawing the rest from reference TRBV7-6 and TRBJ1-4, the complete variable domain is GAGVSQSPRYKVTKRGQDVALRCDPISGHVSLYWYRQALGQGPEFLTYFNYEAQQDKSGLPNDRFSAERPEGSISTLTIQRTEQRDSAMYRCASSLGRVGEKLFFGSGTQLSVL.

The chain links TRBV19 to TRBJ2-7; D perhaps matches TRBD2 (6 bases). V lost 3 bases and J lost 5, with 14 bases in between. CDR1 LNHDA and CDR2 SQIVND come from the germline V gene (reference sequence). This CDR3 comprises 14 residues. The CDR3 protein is CASSMASDIHEQYF. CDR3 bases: TGTGCCAGTAGTATGGCTAGCGATATTCACGAGCAGTACTTC.

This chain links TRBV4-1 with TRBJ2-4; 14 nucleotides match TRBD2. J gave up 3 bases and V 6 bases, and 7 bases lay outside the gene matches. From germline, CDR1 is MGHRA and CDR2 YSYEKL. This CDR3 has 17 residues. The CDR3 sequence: CASRGLAGVGGKNIQYF. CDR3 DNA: TGCGCCAGCAGGGGACTAGCGGGAGTCGGGGGCAAAAACATTCAGTACTTC.

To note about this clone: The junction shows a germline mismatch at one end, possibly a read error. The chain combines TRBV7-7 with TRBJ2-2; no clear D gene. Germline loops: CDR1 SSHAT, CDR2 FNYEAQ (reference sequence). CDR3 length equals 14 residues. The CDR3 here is CASSFTLNTGELFF. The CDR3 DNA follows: TGTGCTAGCAGCTTTACACTGAACACCGGGGAGCTGTTTTTT.

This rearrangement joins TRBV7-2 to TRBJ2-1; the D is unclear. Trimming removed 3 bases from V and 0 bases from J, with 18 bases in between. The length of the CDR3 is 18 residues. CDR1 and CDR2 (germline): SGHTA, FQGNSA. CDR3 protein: CASSFVLHITSSYNEQFF. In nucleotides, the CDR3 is TGTGCCAGCAGCTTCGTTCTTCACATCACAAGCTCCTACAATGAGCAGTTCTTC.

Here the CDR3 DNA reads TGTGCCAGCAGCTTAGCCCAGTCAGGGATGATCTATGGCTACACCTTC. Translated, it gives CASSLAQSGMIYGYTF. The chain is built from TRBV7-2 and TRBJ1-2, with D perhaps TRBD1 (5 bases). The CDR3 length is 16 residues. From germline, CDR1 is SGHTA and CDR2 FQGNSA. Trimming took off 0 bases at V and 4 bases at J, with 15 bases between the two ends.